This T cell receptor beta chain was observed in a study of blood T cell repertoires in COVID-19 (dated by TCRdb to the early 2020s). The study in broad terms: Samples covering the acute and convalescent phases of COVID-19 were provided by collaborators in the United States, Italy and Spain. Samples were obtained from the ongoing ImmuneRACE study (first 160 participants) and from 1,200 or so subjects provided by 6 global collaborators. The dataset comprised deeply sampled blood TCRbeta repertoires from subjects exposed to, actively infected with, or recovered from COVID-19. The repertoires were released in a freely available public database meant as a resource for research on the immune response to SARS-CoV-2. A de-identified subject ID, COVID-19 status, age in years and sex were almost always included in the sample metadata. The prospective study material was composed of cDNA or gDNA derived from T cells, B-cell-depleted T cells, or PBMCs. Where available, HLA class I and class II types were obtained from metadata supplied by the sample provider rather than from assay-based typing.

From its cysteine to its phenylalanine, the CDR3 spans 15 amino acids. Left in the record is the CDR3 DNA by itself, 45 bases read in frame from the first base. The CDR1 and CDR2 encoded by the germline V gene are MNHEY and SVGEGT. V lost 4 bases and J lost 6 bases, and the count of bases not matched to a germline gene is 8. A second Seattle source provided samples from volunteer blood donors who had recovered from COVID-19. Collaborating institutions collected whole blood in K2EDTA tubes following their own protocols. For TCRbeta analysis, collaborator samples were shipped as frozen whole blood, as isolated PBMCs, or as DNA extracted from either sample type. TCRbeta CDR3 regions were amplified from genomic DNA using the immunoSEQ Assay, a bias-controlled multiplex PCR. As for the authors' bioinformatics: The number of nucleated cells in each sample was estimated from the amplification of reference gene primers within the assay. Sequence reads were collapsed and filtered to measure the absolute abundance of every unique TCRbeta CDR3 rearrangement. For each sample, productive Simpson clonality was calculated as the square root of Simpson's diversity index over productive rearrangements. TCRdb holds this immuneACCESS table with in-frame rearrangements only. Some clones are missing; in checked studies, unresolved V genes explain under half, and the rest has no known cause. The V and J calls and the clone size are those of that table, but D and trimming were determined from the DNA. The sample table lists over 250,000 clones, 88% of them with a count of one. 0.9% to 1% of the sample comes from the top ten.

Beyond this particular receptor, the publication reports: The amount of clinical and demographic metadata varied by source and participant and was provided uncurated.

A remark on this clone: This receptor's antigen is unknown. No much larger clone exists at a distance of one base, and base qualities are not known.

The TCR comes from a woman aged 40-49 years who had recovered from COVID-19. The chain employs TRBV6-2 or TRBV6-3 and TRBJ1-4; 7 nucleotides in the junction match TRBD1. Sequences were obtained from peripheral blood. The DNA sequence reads TGTGCCAGCAGTTCCCGACAGGGTGATTATGAAAAACTGTTTTTT. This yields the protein CASSSRQGDYEKLFF.